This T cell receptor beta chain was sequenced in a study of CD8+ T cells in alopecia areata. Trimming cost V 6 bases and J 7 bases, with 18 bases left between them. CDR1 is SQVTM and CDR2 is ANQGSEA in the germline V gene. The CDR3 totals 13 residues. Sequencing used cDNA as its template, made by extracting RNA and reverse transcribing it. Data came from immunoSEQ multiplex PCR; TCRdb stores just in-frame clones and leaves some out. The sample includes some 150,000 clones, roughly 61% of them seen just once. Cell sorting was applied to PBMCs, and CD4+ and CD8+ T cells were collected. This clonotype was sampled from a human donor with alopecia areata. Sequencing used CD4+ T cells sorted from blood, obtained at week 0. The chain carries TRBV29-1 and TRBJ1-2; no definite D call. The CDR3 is CSVEPGGRRGYTF. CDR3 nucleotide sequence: TGCAGCGTGGAACCAGGCGGGCGACGTGGCTACACCTTC.